Here is one T cell receptor beta chain with its context. In generating TCR beta cDNA, 5'RACE template switching with UMIs was used. No DNA is given; TCRdb re-called the 5' RACE reads and lists each CDR3 protein once. This table lists around 280,000 distinct CDR3 sequences. This entry belongs to a study of T cells expressing NK-cell markers. Study information: Obtained from sorted CD3+CD56+NKG2C+, CD3+CD56+NKG2C- and CD3+CD56-NKG2C+ T cells were the TCR beta repertoires. Most of the eight sequenced donors tested HCMV-seropositive; one tested seronegative.

This CDR3 region has 18 residues. The V gene's germline CDR1 is DFQATT and CDR2 SNEGSKA (reference sequence). The receptor's source is a man aged 18 to 30 in good health. The source material was blood T cells: a sorted CD56 or NKG2C T cell subset, CD4+ or CD8+ T cells, or bulk PBMC T cells (not recorded which). The chain has TRBV20-1 and TRBJ2-1; as DNA is missing, the TRBD2 call by TCRdb cannot be tested. CDR3 sequence reads: CSARVRSLPISSYNEQFF.